The clone carrying this T cell receptor beta chain has only a few counts. The same CDR3 arises from other DNA sequences in this sample as well. Time point described: after dendritic cell vaccination, including at tumor progression/relapse. These data originate in a study of glioma-infiltrating T cells after dendritic cell vaccination. The method was immunoSEQ multiplex PCR; TCRdb's version includes in-frame clones alone and lacks a portion of them. This sample has approximately 85,000 clones, with around 85% found just once. The receptor comes from a human donor with glioblastoma. The sample in question was blood, obtained after dendritic cell vaccination.

CDR3 in amino acids: CASSPGGSYEQYF. The CDR3 DNA follows: TGTGCCAGCAGCCCTGGGGGGAGCTACGAGCAGTACTTC. This rearrangement joins TRBV7-9 to TRBJ2-7, with D possibly TRBD2 on 6 matching bases. This CDR3 has 13 residues. Trimming removed 5 bases at V and 3 bases at J, with 11 bases between. Germline V gene data show CDR1 as SEHNR and CDR2 as FQNEAQ (reference sequence). Full variable domain (outside the CDR3, taken from reference TRBV7-9 and TRBJ2-7): DTGVSQNPRHKITKRGQNVTFRCDPISEHNRLYWYRQTLGQGPEFLTYFQNEAQLEKSRLLSDRFSAERPKGSFSTLEIQRTEQGDSAMYLCASSPGGSYEQYFGPGTRLTVT.